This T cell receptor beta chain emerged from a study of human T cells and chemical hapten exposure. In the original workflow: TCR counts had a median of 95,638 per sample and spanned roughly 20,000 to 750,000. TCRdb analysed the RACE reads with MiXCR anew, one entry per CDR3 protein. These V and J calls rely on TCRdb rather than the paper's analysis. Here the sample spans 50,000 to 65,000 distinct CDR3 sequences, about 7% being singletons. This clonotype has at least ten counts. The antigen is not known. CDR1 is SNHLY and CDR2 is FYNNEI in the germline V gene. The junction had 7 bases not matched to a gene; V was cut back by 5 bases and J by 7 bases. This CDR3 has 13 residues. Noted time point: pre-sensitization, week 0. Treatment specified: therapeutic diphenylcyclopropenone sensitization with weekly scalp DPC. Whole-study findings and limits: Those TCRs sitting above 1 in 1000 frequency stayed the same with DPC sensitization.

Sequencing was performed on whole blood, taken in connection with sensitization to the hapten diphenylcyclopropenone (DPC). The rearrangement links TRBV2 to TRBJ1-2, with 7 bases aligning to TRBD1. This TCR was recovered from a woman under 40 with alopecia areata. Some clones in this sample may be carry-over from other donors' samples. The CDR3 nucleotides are TGTGCCAGCAGTTATACAGGGGAGTCTGGCTACACCTTC. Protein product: CASSYTGESGYTF.